Listed here are 26 T cell receptor beta chains from one sample, sequenced in a study of beta chain features in type 1 diabetes. Expressed TCRB transcripts were sequenced because the isolated RNA had all been reverse transcribed beforehand. Data came from immunoSEQ multiplex PCR; TCRdb stores just in-frame clones and leaves some out. The sample has 250,000 to 300,000 clones, about 8% seen once; the top ten hold roughly 1%. The sequenced sample was central memory CD4+ T cells from blood. Source of these receptors: a woman under 30 in good health.

The chain joins TRBV7-2 to TRBJ2-7, with TRBD2 as a possible D gene (5 bases). Germline CDR1 is SGHTA and CDR2 is FQGNSA. The CDR3 covers 12 residues. The V gene lost 5 bases and the J gene lost 5 bases, with 10 bases spanning the gap. CDR3 amino acids: CASSPTGNEQYF. The CDR3 nucleotides are TGTGCCAGCAGCCCGACGGGGAACGAGCAGTACTTC.

This clone was recorded a few times. The chain couples TRBV7-2 to TRBJ2-1; 10 bases align to TRBD1. V lost 3 bases, J lost 7 bases, and 3 bases stayed unmatched. CDR3 length: 14 amino acids. CDR1 is SGHTA and CDR2 is FQGNSA in the germline V gene. CDR3 in amino acids: CASSFEDRGNEQFF. CDR3 DNA sequence: TGTGCCAGCAGCTTTGAGGACAGGGGGAATGAGCAGTTCTTC.

The chain combines TRBV6-1 with TRBJ2-1; TRBD1 might be the D (6 bases). Trimming removed 6 bases from V and 4 bases from J, with 13 bases in between. Germline CDR1 reads MNHNS; CDR2 reads SASEGT. CDR3 length equals 14 residues. CDR3 in amino acids: CASRTGTPYNEQFF. CDR3 bases: TGTGCCAGCAGAACCGGGACACCTTACAATGAGCAGTTCTTC.

V usage is TRBV7-3 and J usage is TRBJ2-5; D is unresolved. This CDR3 is built from 13 residues. The V gene lost 2 bases and the J gene lost 3 bases, with 7 bases spanning the gap. CDR1 SGHTA and CDR2 FQGTGA come from the germline V gene. Written as DNA, the CDR3 is TGTGCCAGCAGCTTAGGTGTGGAAGAGACCCAGTACTTC. This codes for CASSLGVEETQYF.

CDR3 bases: TGCGCCAGCAGCTTATCAGGGGAGGCTGGCTACACCTTC. It codes for CASSLSGEAGYTF. V usage is TRBV5-1 and J usage is TRBJ1-2, with TRBD1 as a possible D gene (6 bases). Trimming took off 2 bases at V and 7 bases at J, with 12 bases between the two ends. CDR3 size: 13 residues. From germline, CDR1 is SGHRS and CDR2 YFSETQ.

V usage is TRBV5-6 and J usage is TRBJ1-2, with D unresolved. Trimming cost V 0 bases and J 5 bases, with 11 bases left between them. This CDR3 has 14 residues. CDR1 is SGHDT and CDR2 is YYEEEE in the germline V gene. CDR3 coding DNA: TGTGCCAGCAGCTTGGAGGGAGGACGGTATGGCTACACCTTC. Translating gives CASSLEGGRYGYTF.

This clone was detected a few times. V usage is TRBV4-2 and J usage is TRBJ2-1; 9 nucleotides align to TRBD2. Per the germline V gene, CDR1 is LGHNA and CDR2 is YNFKEQ. CDR3 length: 15 residues. J gave up 10 bases and V 3 bases, and 10 bases lay outside the gene matches. CDR3 nucleotides: TGTGCCAGCAGCCAGGGGACTAGCTGGGAGTGGGAGCAGTTCTTC. It encodes CASSQGTSWEWEQFF.

Points on this clone: Different DNA sequences within this sample yield the same CDR3. The chain has TRBV5-1 and TRBJ2-5; D is ambiguous. Germline values: CDR1 SGHRS, CDR2 YFSETQ. The CDR3 contains 12 residues. Between the trimmed V and J ends, which lost 0 bases and 4 bases, there was a span of 4 bases. CDR3 nucleotides: TGCGCCAGCAGCTTGGCTGGAGAGACCCAGTACTTC. Amino acids: CASSLAGETQYF.

The table lists this clone with a few counts. The chain couples TRBV4-1 to TRBJ2-1; a weak D match, TRBD1 (6 bases). The CDR3 length is 16 residues. Trimming took 2 bases from V and 7 from J, leaving 18 bases between them. Germline values: CDR1 MGHRA, CDR2 YSYEKL. The CDR3 nucleotides are TGCGCCAGCAGCCAACCAACAGGGCGCACCTGGAATGAGCAGTTCTTC. It translates to CASSQPTGRTWNEQFF.

The CDR3 DNA follows: TGTGCCAGCAGATCGGATAACTATGGCTACACCTTC. It encodes CASRSDNYGYTF. This rearrangement joins TRBV2 to TRBJ1-2; unclear D gene. Germline CDR1 reads SNHLY; CDR2 reads FYNNEI. Trimming took 6 bases from V and 1 from J, leaving 6 bases between them. The CDR3 sequence is 12 residues long. The full variable domain, completed using reference TRBV2 and TRBJ1-2, is EPEVTQTPSHQVTQMGQEVILRCVPISNHLYFYWYRQILGQKVEFLVSFYNNEISEKSEIFDDQFSVERPDGSNFTLKIRSTKLEDSAMYFCASRSDNYGYTFGSGTRLTVV.

This clone was counted only a few times. V gene TRBV11-2 combines with J gene TRBJ2-1; perhaps TRBD1 as D (5 bases). CDR3 length: 14 residues. V lost 5 bases and J 3 bases, leaving 11 bases between the germline ends. CDR1 and CDR2 (germline): SGHAT, FQNNGV. CDR3 nucleotide sequence: TGTGCCAGCAGCCCCCAGGGCGTCTACAATGAGCAGTTCTTC. Protein: CASSPQGVYNEQFF. The entire variable domain, with the rest obtained from reference TRBV11-2 and TRBJ2-1, is as follows: EAGVAQSPRYKIIEKRQSVAFWCNPISGHATLYWYQQILGQGPKLLIQFQNNGVVDDSQLPKDRFSAERLKGVDSTLKIQPAKLEDSAVYLCASSPQGVYNEQFFGPGTRLTVL.

The chain uses TRBV18 and TRBJ1-1; D is unresolved. The ends were cut back, 1 base at V and 6 bases at J, with 6 bases in the middle. Looked up from germline, CDR1 is KGHSH and CDR2 is LQKENI. This CDR3 comprises 12 residues. In nucleotides, the CDR3 is TGTGCCAGCTCACCACTGAGGGCTGAAGCTTTCTTT. It specifies CASSPLRAEAFF.

This clone was observed a few times. The V call is TRBV18, the J call TRBJ2-3, with TRBD1 as a possible D gene (6 bases). This CDR3 has 17 residues. V was shortened by 3 bases and J by 0 bases, with 16 bases between the two germline ends. Per germline, CDR1 KGHSH and CDR2 LQKENI. CDR3 DNA: TGTGCCAGCTCACCCCTTGGGACAACAAAAAGCACAGATACGCAGTATTTT. Encoded protein: CASSPLGTTKSTDTQYF.

The rearrangement links TRBV14 to TRBJ1-5; no definite D call. The ends were cut back, 0 bases at V and 9 bases at J, with 9 bases in the middle. The CDR3 spans 13 residues. Germline CDR1 SGHDN, CDR2 FVKESK. DNA for the CDR3: TGTGCCAGCAGCCAAGACCAGGCGGCGCCCCAGCATTTT. This encodes CASSQDQAAPQHF.

J is TRBJ1-1 and V is TRBV7-2; no clear D. V was clipped by 5 bases and J by 3 bases, with 10 bases between them. Germline V gene sequence: CDR1 SGHTA, CDR2 FQGNSA. CDR3 length equals 13 residues. This CDR3 reads CASSTRRDTEAFF. The CDR3 nucleotides are TGTGCCAGCAGCACCAGGAGGGACACTGAAGCTTTCTTT.

This clone was detected a few times. This sample also contains other DNA sequences that code for the same CDR3. V and J are TRBV6-5 and TRBJ1-1; 7 bases are a match to TRBD1. V lost 6 bases, J lost 6 bases, and 1 base stayed unmatched. In germline, CDR1 is MNHEY, CDR2 SVGAGI. The CDR3 totals 11 residues. The CDR3 DNA is TGTGCCAGCAGCAGGGGGGCTGAAGCTTTCTTT. Residues: CASSRGAEAFF.

The sample holds a few counts of this clone. The gene calls are TRBV5-6 and TRBJ2-5, with D uncertain. The V gene lost 4 bases and the J gene lost 2 bases, with 12 bases spanning the gap. CDR1 is SGHDT and CDR2 is YYEEEE in the germline V gene. This CDR3 is built from 14 residues. CDR3: CASSPTGLQETQYF. The CDR3 DNA reads as TGTGCCAGCAGCCCGACTGGGCTACAAGAGACCCAGTACTTC.

V usage is TRBV9 and J usage is TRBJ1-2; tentatively, D is TRBD1 (5 bases). Trimming took 4 bases from V and 8 from J, leaving 21 bases between them. The CDR3 has 15 amino acids. Germline assignment: CDR1 SGDLS and CDR2 YYNGEE. The CDR3 protein is CASSTPLVGRGGYTF. CDR3 DNA: TGTGCCAGCAGCACCCCCCTCGTGGGAAGGGGCGGCTACACCTTC.

This clone was detected a few times. The rearrangement links TRBV7-9 to TRBJ1-2, with D hard to call. The CDR3 consists of 12 residues. The germline V and J ends were trimmed by 2 bases and 8 bases, with 9 bases remaining between them. Germline V gene data show CDR1 as SEHNR and CDR2 as FQNEAQ (reference sequence). CDR3 DNA: TGTGCCAGCAGCTTAACCGGGGTCGGCTACACCTTC. As protein: CASSLTGVGYTF.

This clone was seen a handful of times. The rearrangement uses TRBV20-1 and TRBJ2-1, with no clear D. Germline CDR1 DFQATT, CDR2 SNEGSKA (reference sequence). V lost 4 bases, J lost 8 bases, and 9 bases lay in between. The CDR3 extends over 11 amino acids. The CDR3 DNA sequence: TGCAGTGCTATGGGAATTTATGAGCAGTTCTTC. As protein: CSAMGIYEQFF.

The rearrangement joins TRBV5-1 to TRBJ2-4; D might be TRBD1 (7 bases). Deletions cut 4 bases from V and 3 bases from J, with 14 bases between. This CDR3 is 15 amino acids long. CDR1 and CDR2 from the germline V gene are SGHRS and YFSETQ. The CDR3 loop is CASSLQGGDKNIQYF. The CDR3 coding sequence is TGCGCCAGCAGCCTCCAGGGGGGCGACAAAAACATTCAGTACTTC. Full variable domain (missing parts from reference TRBV5-1 and TRBJ2-4): KAGVTQTPRYLIKTRGQQVTLSCSPISGHRSVSWYQQTPGQGLQFLFEYFSETQRNKGNFPGRFSGRQFSNSRSEMNVSTLELGDSALYLCASSLQGGDKNIQYFGAGTRLSVL.

This clone appeared a few times. V is TRBV5-8 and J is TRBJ1-2, with D perhaps TRBD1 (5 bases). Trimming left V 9 bases short and J 2 bases short, with 14 bases between. In germline, CDR1 is SGHTS, CDR2 YDEGEE. The length of the CDR3 is 13 residues. CDR3 protein: CATDRGFNYGYTF. DNA for the CDR3: TGTGCCACCGATCGGGGGTTCAACTATGGCTACACCTTC.

This clone was counted only a few times. The chain links TRBV15 to TRBJ2-1; D unresolved. Germline V gene data show CDR1 as LNHNV and CDR2 as YYDKDF (reference sequence). The CDR3 has 19 residues. Trimming took 2 bases from V and 4 from J, leaving 24 bases between them. This CDR3 reads CATSRPVGFTKRTYNEQFF. CDR3 DNA: TGTGCCACCAGCAGACCTGTGGGTTTTACCAAGAGAACTTACAATGAGCAGTTCTTC.

This clone was counted only a few times. The chain couples TRBV4-3 to TRBJ2-3, with D uncertain. The CDR3 spans 13 residues. V lost 0 bases to trimming and J lost 7 bases, with 8 bases between them. Germline V lookup: CDR1 LGHNA, CDR2 YSLEER. CDR3 sequence (DNA): TGCGCCAGCAGCCAAGATTTTATGCATACGCAGTATTTT. Translation: CASSQDFMHTQYF.

The J gene is TRBJ2-7, the V gene TRBV5-5; TRBD1 matches at 9 bases. Germline CDR1 reads SGHKS; CDR2 reads YYEKEE (reference sequence). V shed 6 bases and J 2 bases; nucleotides not matched to a gene: 24. The CDR3 runs 20 residues. CDR3 coding DNA: TGTGCCAGCACCATTGCGGGGAGGACAGGGGCGAGCCAGGGGCCCTACGAGCAGTACGTC. Residues: CASTIAGRTGASQGPYEQYV.

In DNA, the CDR3 is TGTGCCAGCAGTTTTATGGACAGATACAATGGCTACACCTTC. Protein sequence: CASSFMDRYNGYTF. The chain carries TRBV28 and TRBJ1-2, with D maybe TRBD1 (6 bases). The CDR3 extends over 14 amino acids. Looked up from germline, CDR1 is MDHEN and CDR2 is SYDVKM. Trimming stripped 3 bases from V and 6 bases from J, with 14 bases between.